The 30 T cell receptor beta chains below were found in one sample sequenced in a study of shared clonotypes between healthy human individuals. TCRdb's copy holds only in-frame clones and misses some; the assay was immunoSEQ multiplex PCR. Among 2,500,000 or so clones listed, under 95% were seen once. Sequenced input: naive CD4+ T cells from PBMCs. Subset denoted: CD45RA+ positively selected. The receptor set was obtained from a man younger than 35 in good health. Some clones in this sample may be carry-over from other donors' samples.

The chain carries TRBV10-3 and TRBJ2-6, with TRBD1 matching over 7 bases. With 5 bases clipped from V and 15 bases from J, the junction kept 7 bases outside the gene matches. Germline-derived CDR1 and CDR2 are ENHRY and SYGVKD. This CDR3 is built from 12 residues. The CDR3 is CAISQGGRGLTF. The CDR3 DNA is TGTGCCATCAGTCAAGGGGGCAGAGGCCTGACTTTC.

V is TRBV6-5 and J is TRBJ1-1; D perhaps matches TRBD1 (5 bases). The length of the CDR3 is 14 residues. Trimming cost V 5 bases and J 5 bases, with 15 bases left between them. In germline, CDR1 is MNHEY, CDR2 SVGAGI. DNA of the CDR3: TGTGCCAGCAGTGAAGTCGGCCGGGGGACTGAAGCTTTCTTT. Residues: CASSEVGRGTEAFF.

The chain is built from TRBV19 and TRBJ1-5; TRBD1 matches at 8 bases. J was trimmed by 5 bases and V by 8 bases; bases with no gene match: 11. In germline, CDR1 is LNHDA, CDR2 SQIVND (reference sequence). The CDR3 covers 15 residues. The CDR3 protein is CASHARGQAYQPQHF. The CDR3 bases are TGTGCCAGTCACGCCCGGGGACAGGCCTATCAGCCCCAGCATTTT.

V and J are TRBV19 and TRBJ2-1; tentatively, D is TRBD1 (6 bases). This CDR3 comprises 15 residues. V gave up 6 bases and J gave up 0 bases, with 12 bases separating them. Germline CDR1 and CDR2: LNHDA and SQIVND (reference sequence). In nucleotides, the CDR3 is TGTGCCAGTAGGGGCAGGGGCGGCTCCTACAATGAGCAGTTCTTC. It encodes CASRGRGGSYNEQFF.

This chain's CDR3 is CASSLGTSGSAGELFF. The CDR3 DNA sequence: TGCGCCAGCAGCTTGGGGACTAGCGGGAGCGCCGGGGAGCTGTTTTTT. V gene TRBV5-1 combines with J gene TRBJ2-2; 13 bases match TRBD2. CDR1 and CDR2 (germline): SGHRS, YFSETQ. This CDR3 comprises 16 residues. Trimming removed 0 bases from V and 6 bases from J; junction bases left unmatched: 2.

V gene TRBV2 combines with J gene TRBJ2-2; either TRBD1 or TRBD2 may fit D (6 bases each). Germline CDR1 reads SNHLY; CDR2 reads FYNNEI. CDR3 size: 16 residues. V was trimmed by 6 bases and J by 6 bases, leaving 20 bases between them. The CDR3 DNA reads TGTGCCAGCAGGAGGGGGGCCGGGCCGGCCCCCGGGGAGCTGTTTTTT. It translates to CASRRGAGPAPGELFF.

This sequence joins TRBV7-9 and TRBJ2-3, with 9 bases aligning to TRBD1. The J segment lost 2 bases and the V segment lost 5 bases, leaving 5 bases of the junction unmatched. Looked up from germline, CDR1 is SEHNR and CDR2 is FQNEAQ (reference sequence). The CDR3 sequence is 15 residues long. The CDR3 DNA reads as TGTGCCAGCAGCCCACAGGGGGCGCACACAGATACGCAGTATTTT. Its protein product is CASSPQGAHTDTQYF.

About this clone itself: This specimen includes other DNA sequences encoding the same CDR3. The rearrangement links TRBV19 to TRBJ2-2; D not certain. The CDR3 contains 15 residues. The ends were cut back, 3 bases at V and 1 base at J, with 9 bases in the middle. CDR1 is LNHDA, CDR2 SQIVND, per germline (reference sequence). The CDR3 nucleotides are TGTGCCAGTAGTATCCGGACGGGGAACACCGGGGAGCTGTTTTTT. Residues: CASSIRTGNTGELFF. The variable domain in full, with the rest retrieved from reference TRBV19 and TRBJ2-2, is DGGITQSPKYLFRKEGQNVTLSCEQNLNHDAMYWYRQDPGQGLRLIYYSQIVNDFQKGDIAEGYSVSREKKESFPLTVTSAQKNPTAFYLCASSIRTGNTGELFFGEGSRLTVL.

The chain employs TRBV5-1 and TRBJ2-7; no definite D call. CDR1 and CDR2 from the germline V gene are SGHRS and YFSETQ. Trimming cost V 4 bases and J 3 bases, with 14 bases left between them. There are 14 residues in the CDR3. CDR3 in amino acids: CASSPGRAYYEQYF. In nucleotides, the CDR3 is TGCGCCAGCAGCCCTGGAAGGGCCTACTACGAGCAGTACTTC. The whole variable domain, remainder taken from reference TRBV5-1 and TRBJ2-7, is KAGVTQTPRYLIKTRGQQVTLSCSPISGHRSVSWYQQTPGQGLQFLFEYFSETQRNKGNFPGRFSGRQFSNSRSEMNVSTLELGDSALYLCASSPGRAYYEQYFGPGTRLTVT.

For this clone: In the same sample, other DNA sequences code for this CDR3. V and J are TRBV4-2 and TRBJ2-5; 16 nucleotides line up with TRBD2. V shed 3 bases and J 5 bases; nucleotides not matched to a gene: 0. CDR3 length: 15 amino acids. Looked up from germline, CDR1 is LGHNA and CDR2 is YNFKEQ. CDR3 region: CASSQGLAGGETQYF. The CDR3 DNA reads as TGTGCCAGCAGCCAGGGACTAGCGGGAGGGGAGACCCAGTACTTC.

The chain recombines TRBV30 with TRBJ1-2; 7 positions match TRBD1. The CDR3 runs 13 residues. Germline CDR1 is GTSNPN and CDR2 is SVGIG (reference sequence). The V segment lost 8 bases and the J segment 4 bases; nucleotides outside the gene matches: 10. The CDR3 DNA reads TGTGCCCACTCCGGGACAGCGGGCTATGGCTACACCTTC. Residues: CAHSGTAGYGYTF.

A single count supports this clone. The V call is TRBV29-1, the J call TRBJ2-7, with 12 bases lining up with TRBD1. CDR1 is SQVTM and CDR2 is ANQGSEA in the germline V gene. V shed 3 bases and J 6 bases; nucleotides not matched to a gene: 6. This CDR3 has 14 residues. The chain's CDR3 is CSVDLGQGAGEQYF. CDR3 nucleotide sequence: TGCAGCGTTGATCTGGGACAGGGGGCGGGCGAGCAGTACTTC.

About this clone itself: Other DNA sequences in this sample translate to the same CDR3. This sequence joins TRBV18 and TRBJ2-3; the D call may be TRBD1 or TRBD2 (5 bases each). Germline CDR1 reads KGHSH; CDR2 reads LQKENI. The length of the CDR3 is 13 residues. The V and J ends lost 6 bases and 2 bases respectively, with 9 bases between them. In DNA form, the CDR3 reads TGTGCCAGCTCGCCAGGGACCACAGATACGCAGTATTTT. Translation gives CASSPGTTDTQYF.

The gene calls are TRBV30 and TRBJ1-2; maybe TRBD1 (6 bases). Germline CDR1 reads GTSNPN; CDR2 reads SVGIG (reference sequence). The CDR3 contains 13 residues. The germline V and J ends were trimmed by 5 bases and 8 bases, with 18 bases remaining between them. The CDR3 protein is CAWDTGWRSGYTF. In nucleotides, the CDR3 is TGTGCCTGGGACACAGGGTGGAGAAGCGGCTACACCTTC.

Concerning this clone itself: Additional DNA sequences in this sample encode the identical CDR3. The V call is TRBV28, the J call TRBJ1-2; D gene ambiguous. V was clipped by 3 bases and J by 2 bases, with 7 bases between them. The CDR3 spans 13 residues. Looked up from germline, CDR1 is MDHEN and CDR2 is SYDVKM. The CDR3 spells CASSFFPNYGYTF. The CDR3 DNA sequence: TGTGCCAGCAGTTTTTTTCCGAACTATGGCTACACCTTC.

The CDR3 spells CASSQNPKANEKLFF. The CDR3 DNA follows: TGTGCCAGCAGCCAAAACCCGAAGGCTAATGAAAAACTGTTTTTT. The rearrangement links TRBV14 to TRBJ1-4, with no clear D. The V gene lost 2 bases and the J gene lost 3 bases, with 10 bases spanning the gap. The CDR3 length is 15 residues. Germline V CDR1 and CDR2: SGHDN, FVKESK.

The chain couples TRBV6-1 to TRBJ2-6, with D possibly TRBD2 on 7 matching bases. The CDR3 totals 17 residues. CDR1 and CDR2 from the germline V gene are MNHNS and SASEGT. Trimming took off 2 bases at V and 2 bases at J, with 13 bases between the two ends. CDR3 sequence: CASSENAGAPGANVLTF. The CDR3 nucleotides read TGTGCCAGCAGTGAAAACGCGGGGGCTCCTGGGGCCAACGTCCTGACTTTC.

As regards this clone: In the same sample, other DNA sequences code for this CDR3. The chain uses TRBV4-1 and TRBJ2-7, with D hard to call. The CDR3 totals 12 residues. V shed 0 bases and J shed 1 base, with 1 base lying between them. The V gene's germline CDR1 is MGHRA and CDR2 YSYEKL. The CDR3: CASSQDSYEQYF. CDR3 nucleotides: TGCGCCAGCAGCCAAGATTCCTACGAGCAGTACTTC.

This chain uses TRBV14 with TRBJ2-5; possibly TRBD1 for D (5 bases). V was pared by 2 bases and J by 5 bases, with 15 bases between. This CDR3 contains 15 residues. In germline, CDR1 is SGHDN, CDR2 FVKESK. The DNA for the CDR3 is TGTGCCAGCAGCCAAAATAGGGGATCTTTGGAGACCCAGTACTTC. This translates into CASSQNRGSLETQYF.

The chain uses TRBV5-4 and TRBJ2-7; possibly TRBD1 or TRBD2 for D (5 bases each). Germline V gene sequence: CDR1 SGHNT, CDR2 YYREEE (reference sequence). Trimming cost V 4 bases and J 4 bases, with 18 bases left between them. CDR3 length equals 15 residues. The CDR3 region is CASSMLRDESYEQYF. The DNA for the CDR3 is TGTGCCAGCAGCATGTTAAGGGACGAATCGTACGAGCAGTACTTC. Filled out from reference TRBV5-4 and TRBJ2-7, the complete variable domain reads ETGVTQSPTHLIKTRGQQVTLRCSSQSGHNTVSWYQQALGQGPQFIFQYYREEENGRGNFPPRFSGLQFPNYSSELNVNALELDDSALYLCASSMLRDESYEQYFGPGTRLTVT.

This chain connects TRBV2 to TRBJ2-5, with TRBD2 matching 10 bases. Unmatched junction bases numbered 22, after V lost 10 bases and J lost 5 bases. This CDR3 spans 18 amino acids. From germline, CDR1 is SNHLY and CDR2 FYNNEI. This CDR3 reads CATSGGSGRASWGETQYF. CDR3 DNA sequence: TGTGCCACCTCAGGCGGAAGCGGGAGGGCCTCTTGGGGGGAGACCCAGTACTTC.

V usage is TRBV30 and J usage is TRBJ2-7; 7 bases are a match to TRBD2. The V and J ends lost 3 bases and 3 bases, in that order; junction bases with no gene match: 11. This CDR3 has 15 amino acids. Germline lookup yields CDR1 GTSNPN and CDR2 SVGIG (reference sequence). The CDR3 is CAWRPLLGGSYEQYF. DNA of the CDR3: TGTGCCTGGAGGCCCCTACTAGGCGGGAGCTACGAGCAGTACTTC.

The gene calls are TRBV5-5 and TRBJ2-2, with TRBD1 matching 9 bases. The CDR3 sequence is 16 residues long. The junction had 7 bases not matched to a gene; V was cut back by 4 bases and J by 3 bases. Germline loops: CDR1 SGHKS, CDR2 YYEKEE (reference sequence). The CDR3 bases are TGTGCCAGCAGCATGGGACAGGGAAGTCACACCGGGGAGCTGTTTTTT. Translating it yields CASSMGQGSHTGELFF.

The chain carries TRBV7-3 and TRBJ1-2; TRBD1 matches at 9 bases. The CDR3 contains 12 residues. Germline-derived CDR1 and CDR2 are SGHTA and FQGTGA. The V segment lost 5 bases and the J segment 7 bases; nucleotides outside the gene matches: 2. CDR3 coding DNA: TGTGCCAGCAGCCCGACAGGGGGTGGCTACACCTTC. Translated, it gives CASSPTGGGYTF. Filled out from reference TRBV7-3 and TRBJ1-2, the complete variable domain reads GAGVSQTPSNKVTEKGKYVELRCDPISGHTALYWYRQSLGQGPEFLIYFQGTGAADDSGLPNDRFFAVRPEGSVSTLKIQRTERGDSAVYLCASSPTGGGYTFGSGTRLTVV.

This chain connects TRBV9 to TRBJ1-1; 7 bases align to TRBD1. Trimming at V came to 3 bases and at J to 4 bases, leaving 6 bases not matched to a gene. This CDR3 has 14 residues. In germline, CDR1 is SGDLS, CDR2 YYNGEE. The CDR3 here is CASSEWTGSTEAFF. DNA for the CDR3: TGTGCCAGCAGCGAATGGACAGGTTCCACTGAAGCTTTCTTT.

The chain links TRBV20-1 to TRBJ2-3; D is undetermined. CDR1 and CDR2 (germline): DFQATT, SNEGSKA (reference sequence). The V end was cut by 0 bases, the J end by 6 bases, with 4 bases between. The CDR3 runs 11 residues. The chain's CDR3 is CSARDGDTQYF. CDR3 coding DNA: TGCAGTGCTAGAGATGGGGATACGCAGTATTTT.

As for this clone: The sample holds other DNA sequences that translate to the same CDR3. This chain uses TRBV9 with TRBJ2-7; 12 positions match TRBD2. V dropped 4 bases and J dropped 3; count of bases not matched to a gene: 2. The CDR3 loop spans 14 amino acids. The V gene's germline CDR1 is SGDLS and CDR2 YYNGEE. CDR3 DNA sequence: TGTGCCAGCAGCCCGGGACTAGCGGGCTACGAGCAGTACTTC. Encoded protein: CASSPGLAGYEQYF.

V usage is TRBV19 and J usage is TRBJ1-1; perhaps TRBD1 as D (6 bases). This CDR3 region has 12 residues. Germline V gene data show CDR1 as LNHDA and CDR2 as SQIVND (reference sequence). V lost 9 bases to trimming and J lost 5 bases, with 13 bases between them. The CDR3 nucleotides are TGTGCCAGATGGGGGCAGAAAACTGAAGCTTTCTTT. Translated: CARWGQKTEAFF.

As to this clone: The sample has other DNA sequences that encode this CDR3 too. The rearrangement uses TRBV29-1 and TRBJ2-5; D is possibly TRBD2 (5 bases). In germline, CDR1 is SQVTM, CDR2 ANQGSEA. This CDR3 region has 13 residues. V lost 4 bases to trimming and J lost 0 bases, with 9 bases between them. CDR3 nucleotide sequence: TGCAGCGTTGCTCGGCGGGACCAAGAGACCCAGTACTTC. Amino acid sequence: CSVARRDQETQYF.

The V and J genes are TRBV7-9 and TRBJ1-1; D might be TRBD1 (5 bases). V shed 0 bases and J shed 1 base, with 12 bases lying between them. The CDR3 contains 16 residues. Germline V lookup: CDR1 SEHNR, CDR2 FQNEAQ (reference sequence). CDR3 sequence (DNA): TGTGCCAGCAGCTTAGCCGTCGGGACGGAGAACACTGAAGCTTTCTTT. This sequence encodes CASSLAVGTENTEAFF.